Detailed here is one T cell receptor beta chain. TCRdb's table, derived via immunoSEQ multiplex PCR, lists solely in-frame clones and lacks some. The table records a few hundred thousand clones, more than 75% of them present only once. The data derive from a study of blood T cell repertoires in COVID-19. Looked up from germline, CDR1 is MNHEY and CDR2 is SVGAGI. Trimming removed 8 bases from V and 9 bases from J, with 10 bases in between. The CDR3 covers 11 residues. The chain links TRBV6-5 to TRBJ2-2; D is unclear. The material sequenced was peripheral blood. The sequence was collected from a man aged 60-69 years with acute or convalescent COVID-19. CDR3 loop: CASQRSRELFF. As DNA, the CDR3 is TGTGCCAGCCAGAGGAGTAGGGAGCTGTTTTTT.